This TCR beta chain was identified in a study of Ad26.COV2.S vaccination and SARS-CoV-2 variants (dated by TCRdb to the early 2020s). Regarding the study in general: The specificity and breadth of SARS-CoV-2-reactive T cell receptors after Ad26.COV2.S vaccination were assessed by TCRbeta repertoire sequencing. A total of some 30 samples were included in the TCR-sequenced set, comprising roughly 19 Ad26.COV2.S vaccine recipients, 5 placebo recipients and 8 SARS-CoV-2 convalescent individuals.

The time point tag for this specimen amounts to: individuals recovered from natural SARS-CoV-2 infection. A note on this clone: This receptor's antigen is unknown. No clone much larger than this one lies a single base away; base qualities are absent.

The paper as a whole reports these results and caveats: Non-spike TCR breadth was comparable between vaccine and placebo recipients, consistent with the vaccine containing only spike. After vaccination, substantial breadth of spike-specific CD8+ and CD4+ T cell responses was reported. According to the authors, total T cell responses may have been underestimated by the TCR breadth and depth analyses. Ad26.COV2.S recipients had higher spike-specific TCR breadth than placebo recipients (P = 0.0014).

Looking up the germline V gene (reference sequence) yields CDR1 MNHEY and CDR2 SMNVEV. Cut back by 3 bases and 3 bases, the V and J ends lie 0 bases apart. The CDR3, cysteine through phenylalanine, is 11 amino acids long. Only CDR3 DNA remains: 33 bases, in frame from the first base. TCRbeta CDR3 regions were sequenced with the immunoSEQ Assay. After extraction, genomic DNA underwent amplification by bias-controlled multiplex PCR, followed by high-throughput sequencing. In the authors' own workflow: To quantify the absolute abundance of every unique TCRbeta CDR3 region, sequences were collapsed and filtered. T cell fraction was estimated by normalizing TCRbeta template counts to usable DNA, with usable DNA measured through amplification of reference genes found in all nucleated cells. Repertoire TCRs were annotated as SARS-CoV-2-specific by exact matching of V gene, CDR3 amino acid sequence and J gene to a known reactive TCR set. MIRA supplied the reference SARS-CoV-2 TCR set, which was filtered for enrichment in COVID-19-positive ImmuneCODE repertoires so that public or cross-reactive TCRs were removed. Using the MIRA antigens, annotated TCRs were further analysed by specific ORF or by position within an ORF. Breadth was defined as the number of annotated unique rearrangements divided by the total number of unique productive rearrangements, and depth was defined as the summed frequency of the annotated unique rearrangements. TCR breadth was compared between groups using two-sided Wilcoxon rank-sum tests. As stored in TCRdb, this immuneACCESS dataset retains in-frame rearrangements with V and J assigned. A fraction of the clones does not appear; measured against another copy, unresolved V genes explain less than half of the discrepancy, and the remainder lacks a known reason. V and J calls and clone size come straight from that table; D and trimming were deduced from the DNA. Here the sample has about 350,000 clones; 92% occur a single time. Jointly, the top ten make up 3.9% of the sample.

This receptor was obtained from a human donor who had recovered from COVID-19. The chain joins TRBV27 to TRBJ2-1; the D segment cannot be called with confidence. The source was peripheral blood, collected after recovery from COVID-19. The CDR3 in this case is CASSFYNEQFF. The sequenced DNA: TGTGCCAGCAGTTTCTACAATGAGCAGTTCTTC.